This T cell receptor (beta chain) was retrieved from a study of yellow fever vaccine responses in identical twins. This clonotype was observed a few times. TCRdb processed the RT-PCR reads anew with MiXCR; each CDR3 protein has one entry. The table includes about 20,000 distinct CDR3 sequences, around 76% detected once. V lost 1 base to trimming and J lost 0 bases, with 6 bases between them. The CDR3 contains 14 residues. Germline values: CDR1 LNHNV, CDR2 YYDKDF (reference sequence). This specimen was T cells from blood (PBMCs), unsorted or a sorted subset (not recorded which), taken before or after yellow fever vaccination (not recorded which). The V gene is TRBV15, the J gene TRBJ1-1; D not certain. This clonotype originated in a woman aged 18-35 years who received the yellow fever vaccine. The CDR3 sequence is CATSRGGMNTEAFF. The DNA for the CDR3 is TGTGCCACCAGCAGAGGAGGGATGAACACTGAAGCTTTCTTT.